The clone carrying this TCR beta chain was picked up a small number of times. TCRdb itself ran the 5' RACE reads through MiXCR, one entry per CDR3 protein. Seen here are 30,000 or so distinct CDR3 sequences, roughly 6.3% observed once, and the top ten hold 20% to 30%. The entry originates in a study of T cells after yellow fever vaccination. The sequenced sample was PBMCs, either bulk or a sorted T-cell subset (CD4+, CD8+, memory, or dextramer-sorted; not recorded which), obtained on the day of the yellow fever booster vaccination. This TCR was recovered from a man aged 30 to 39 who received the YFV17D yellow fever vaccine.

The CDR3 reads CASSLEGQGYGSPLHF. The CDR3 DNA reads as TGTGCCAGCAGCTTAGAAGGACAGGGGTACGGCTCACCCCTCCACTTT. The chain carries TRBV7-6 and TRBJ1-6, with 9 bases that match TRBD1. CDR1 and CDR2 (germline): SGHVS, FNYEAQ. The CDR3 is 16 amino acids. V was pared by 1 base and J by 10 bases, with 8 bases of the junction left unmatched.